This T cell receptor beta chain came from a study of tumour-infiltrating T cells in Burkitt lymphoma. On the study more broadly: Productive clonality predicted overall and progression-free survival.

The CDR3 length is 13 residues. Germline V gene lookup returns CDR1 SNHLY and CDR2 FYNNEI. The V end was cut by 4 bases, the J end by 1 base, with 7 bases between. Judged by abundance, this clone is medium-sized. The table came from immunoSEQ multiplex PCR; TCRdb's copy has only in-frame clones and leaves some out. Altogether about 14,000 clones are present, around 30% being singletons, with the ten largest covering approximately 6%. The source of this sequence is a human donor with diffuse large B-cell lymphoma. The specimen was tumor tissue. V usage is TRBV2 and J usage is TRBJ1-1; D uncertain. CDR3 DNA sequence: TGTGCCAGCAGTGTCGATGGGAACACTGAAGCTTTCTTT. Translated: CASSVDGNTEAFF.